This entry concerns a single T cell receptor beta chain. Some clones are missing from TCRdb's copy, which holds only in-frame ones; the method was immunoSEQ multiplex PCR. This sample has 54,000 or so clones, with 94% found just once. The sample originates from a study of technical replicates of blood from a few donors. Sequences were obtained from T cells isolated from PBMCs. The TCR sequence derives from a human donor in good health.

CDR3 in amino acids: CASSFGGVQPQHF. In DNA, the CDR3 is TGTGCCAGCAGTTTTGGAGGGGTCCAGCCCCAGCATTTT. The chain combines TRBV28 with TRBJ1-5; a possible D gene is TRBD1 (5 bases). The germline V gene encodes CDR1 MDHEN and CDR2 SYDVKM. V shed 3 bases and J shed 7 bases, with 10 bases lying between them. CDR3 length: 13 amino acids.